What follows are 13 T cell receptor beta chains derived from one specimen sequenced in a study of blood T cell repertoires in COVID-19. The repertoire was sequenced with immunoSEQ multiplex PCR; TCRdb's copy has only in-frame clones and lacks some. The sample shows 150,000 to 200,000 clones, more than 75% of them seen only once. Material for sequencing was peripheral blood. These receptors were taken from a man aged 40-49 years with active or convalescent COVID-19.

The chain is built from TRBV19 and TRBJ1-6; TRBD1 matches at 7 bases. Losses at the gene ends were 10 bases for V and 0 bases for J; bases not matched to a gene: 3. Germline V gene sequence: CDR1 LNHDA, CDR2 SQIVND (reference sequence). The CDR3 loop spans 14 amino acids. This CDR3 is CATRGSSYNSPLHF. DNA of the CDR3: TGTGCCACCAGGGGGAGCTCCTATAATTCACCCCTCCACTTT.

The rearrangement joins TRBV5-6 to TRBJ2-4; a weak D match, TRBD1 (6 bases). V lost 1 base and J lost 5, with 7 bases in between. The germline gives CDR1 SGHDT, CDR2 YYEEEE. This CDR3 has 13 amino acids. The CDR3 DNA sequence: TGTGCCAGCAGCTTGCAGGGGCAAAACATTCAGTACTTC. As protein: CASSLQGQNIQYF.

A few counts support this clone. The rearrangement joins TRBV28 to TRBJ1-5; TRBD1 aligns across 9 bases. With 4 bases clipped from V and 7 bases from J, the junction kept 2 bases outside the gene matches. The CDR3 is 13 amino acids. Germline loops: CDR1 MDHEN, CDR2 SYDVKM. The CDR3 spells CASSWTGDQPQHF. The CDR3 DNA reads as TGTGCCAGCAGTTGGACAGGGGACCAGCCCCAGCATTTT.

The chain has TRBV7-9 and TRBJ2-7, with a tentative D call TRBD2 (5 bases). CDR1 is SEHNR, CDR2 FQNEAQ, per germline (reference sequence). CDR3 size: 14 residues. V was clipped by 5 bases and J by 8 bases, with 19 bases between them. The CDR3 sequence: CASSTTDSSTKQYF. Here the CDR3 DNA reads TGTGCCAGCAGCACGACGGACTCCTCAACGAAGCAGTACTTC.

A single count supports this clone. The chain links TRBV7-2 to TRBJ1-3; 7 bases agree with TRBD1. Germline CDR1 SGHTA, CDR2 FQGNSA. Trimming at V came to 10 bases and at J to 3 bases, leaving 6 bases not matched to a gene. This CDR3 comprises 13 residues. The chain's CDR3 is CATSTGVGNTIYF. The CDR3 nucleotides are TGTGCCACCTCAACAGGGGTTGGAAACACCATATATTTT.

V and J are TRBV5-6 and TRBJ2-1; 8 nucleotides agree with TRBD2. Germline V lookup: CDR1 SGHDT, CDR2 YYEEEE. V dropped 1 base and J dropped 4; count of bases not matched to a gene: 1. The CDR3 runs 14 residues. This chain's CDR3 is CASSLRGGYNEQFF. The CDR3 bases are TGTGCCAGCAGCTTGCGGGGGGGTTACAATGAGCAGTTCTTC.

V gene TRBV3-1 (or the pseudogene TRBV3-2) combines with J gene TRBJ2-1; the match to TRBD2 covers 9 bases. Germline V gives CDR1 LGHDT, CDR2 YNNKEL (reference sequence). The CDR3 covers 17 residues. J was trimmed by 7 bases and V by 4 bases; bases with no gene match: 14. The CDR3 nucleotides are TGTGCCAGCAGCCCTCCTTGGGGGCGGGGGGGCCAAAATGAGCAGTTCTTC. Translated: CASSPPWGRGGQNEQFF.

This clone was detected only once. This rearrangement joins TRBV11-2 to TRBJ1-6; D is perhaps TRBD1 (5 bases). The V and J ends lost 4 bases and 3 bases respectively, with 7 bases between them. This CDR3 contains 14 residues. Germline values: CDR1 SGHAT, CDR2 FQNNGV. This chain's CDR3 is CASSSDSYNSPLHF. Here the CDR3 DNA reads TGTGCCAGCAGCTCTGACAGCTATAATTCACCCCTCCACTTT.

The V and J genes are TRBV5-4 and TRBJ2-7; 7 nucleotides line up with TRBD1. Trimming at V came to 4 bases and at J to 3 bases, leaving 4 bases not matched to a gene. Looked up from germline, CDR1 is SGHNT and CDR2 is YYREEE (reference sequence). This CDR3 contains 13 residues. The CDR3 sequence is CASSSDRVYEQYF. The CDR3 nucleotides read TGTGCCAGCAGCAGTGACAGGGTCTACGAGCAGTACTTC.

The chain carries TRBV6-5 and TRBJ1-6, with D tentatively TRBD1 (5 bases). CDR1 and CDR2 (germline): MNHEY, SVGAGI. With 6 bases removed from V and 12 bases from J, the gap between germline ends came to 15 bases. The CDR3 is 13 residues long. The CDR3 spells CASRPSGQGPLHF. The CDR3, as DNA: TGTGCCAGCAGGCCCTCCGGGCAGGGACCCCTCCACTTT.

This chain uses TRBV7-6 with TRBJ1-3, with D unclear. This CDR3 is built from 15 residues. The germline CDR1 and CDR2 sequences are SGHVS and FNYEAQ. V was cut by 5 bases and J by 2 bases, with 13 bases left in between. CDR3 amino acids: CASSPSTNPGNTIYF. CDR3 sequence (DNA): TGTGCCAGCAGCCCTTCGACTAACCCTGGAAACACCATATATTTT. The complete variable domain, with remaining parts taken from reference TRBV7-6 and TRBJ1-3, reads GAGVSQSPRYKVTKRGQDVALRCDPISGHVSLYWYRQALGQGPEFLTYFNYEAQQDKSGLPNDRFSAERPEGSISTLTIQRTEQRDSAMYRCASSPSTNPGNTIYFGEGSWLTVV.

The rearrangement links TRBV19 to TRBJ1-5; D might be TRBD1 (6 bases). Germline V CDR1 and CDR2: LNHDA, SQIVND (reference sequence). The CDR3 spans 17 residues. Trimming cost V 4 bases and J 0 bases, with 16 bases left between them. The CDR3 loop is CASSRTVRDYSNQPQHF. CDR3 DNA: TGTGCCAGTAGTAGGACAGTCAGGGACTATAGCAATCAGCCCCAGCATTTT.

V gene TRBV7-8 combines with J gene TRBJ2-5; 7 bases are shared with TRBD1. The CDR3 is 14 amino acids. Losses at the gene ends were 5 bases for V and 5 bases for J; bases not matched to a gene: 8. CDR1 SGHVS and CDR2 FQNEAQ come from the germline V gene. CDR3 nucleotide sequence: TGTGCCAGCAGCCGAGGGGGCGCCGAGGAGACCCAGTACTTC. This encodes CASSRGGAEETQYF.